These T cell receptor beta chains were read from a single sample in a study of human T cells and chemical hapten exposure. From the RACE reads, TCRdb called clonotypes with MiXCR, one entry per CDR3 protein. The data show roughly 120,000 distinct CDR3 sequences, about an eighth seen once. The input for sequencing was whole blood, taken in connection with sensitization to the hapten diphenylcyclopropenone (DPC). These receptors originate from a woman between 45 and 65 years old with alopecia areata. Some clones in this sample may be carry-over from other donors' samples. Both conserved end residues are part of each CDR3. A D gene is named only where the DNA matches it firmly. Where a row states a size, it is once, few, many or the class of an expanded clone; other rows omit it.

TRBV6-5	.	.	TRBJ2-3	CASSSVGGQSSDTQYF	TGTGCCAGCAGTTCTGTCGGAGGCCAGAGTTCAGATACGCAGTATTTT
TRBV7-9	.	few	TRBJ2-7	CASSNLYEQYF	TGTGCCAGCAGCAACCTGTACGAGCAGTACTTC
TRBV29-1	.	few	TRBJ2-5	CSVGGGGQETQYF	TGCAGCGTTGGTGGGGGTGGACAAGAGACCCAGTACTTC
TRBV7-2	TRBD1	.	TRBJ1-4	CASSKGQIEKLFF	TGTGCCAGCAGCAAGGGACAGATTGAAAAACTGTTTTTT
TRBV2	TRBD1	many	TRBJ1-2	CASSVKDRDTF	TGTGCCAGCAGTGTAAAGGACAGGGACACCTTC
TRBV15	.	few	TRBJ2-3	CATSRGSALGVDTQYF	TGTGCCACCAGCAGAGGTTCGGCCCTAGGTGTAGATACGCAGTATTTT
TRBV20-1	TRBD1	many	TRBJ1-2	CSARGTGGVYGYTF	TGCAGTGCTAGGGGGACAGGGGGCGTCTATGGCTACACCTTC
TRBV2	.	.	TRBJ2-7	CASSNIQGPSYEQYF	TGTGCCAGCAGTAACATACAGGGTCCTTCCTACGAGCAGTACTTC
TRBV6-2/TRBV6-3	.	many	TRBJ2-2	CASSYGVVRGTGELFF	TGTGCCAGCAGTTACGGAGTAGTAAGGGGCACCGGGGAGCTGTTTTTT
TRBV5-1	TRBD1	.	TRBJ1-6	CASSIGQGGSPLHF	TGCGCCAGCAGCATCGGACAGGGGGGATCACCCCTCCACTTT
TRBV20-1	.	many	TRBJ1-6	CSARDAAGGNSPLHF	TGCAGTGCTAGAGATGCCGCGGGGGGAAATTCACCCCTCCACTTT
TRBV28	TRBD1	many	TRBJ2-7	CASTSTGFGEQYF	TGTGCCAGCACCTCGACAGGGTTCGGGGAGCAGTACTTC
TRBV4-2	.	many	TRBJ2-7	CASSPGSSYEQYF	TGTGCCAGCAGCCCGGGGAGCTCCTACGAGCAGTACTTC
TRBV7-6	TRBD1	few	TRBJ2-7	CASSKTGGGEQYF	TGTGCCAGCAGCAAAACAGGGGGCGGCGAGCAGTACTTC
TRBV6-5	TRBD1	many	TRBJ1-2	CASSSPRQGRDGYTF	TGTGCCAGCAGTTCCCCAAGACAGGGGAGGGATGGCTACACCTTC
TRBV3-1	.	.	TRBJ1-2	CASSQEGLPTGYTF	TGTGCCAGCAGCCAAGAAGGGCTACCAACTGGCTACACCTTC
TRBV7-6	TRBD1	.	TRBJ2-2	CASSLRTGPGELFF	TGTGCCAGCAGCCTGCGGACAGGTCCCGGGGAGCTGTTTTTT
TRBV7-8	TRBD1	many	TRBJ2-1	CASSFTGGLDEQFF	TGTGCCAGCAGCTTTACAGGGGGCCTTGATGAGCAGTTCTTC
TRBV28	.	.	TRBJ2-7	CASFAGSEQYF	TGTGCCAGCTTCGCGGGGTCCGAGCAGTACTTC
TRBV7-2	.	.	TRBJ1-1	CASSSQTNTEAFF	TGTGCCAGCAGCTCACAGACGAACACTGAAGCTTTCTTT
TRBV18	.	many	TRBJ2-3	CASSPLQSDTQYF	TGTGCCAGCTCACCACTGCAGTCAGATACGCAGTATTTT
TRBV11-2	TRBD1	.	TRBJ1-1	CASSLLQGVGTEAFF	TGTGCCAGCAGCTTACTCCAGGGGGTTGGCACTGAAGCTTTCTTT
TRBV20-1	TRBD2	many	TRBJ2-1	CSAHPSGGWDNEQFF	TGCAGTGCCCATCCTAGCGGGGGGTGGGACAATGAGCAGTTCTTC
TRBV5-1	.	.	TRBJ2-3	CASSLQDGDTQYF	TGCGCCAGCAGCTTGCAAGATGGGGATACGCAGTATTTT
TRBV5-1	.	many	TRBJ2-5	CASSLDILEETQYF	TGCGCCAGCAGCTTGGATATCTTAGAAGAGACCCAGTACTTC
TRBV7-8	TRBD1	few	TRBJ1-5	CASSLVPGTGGSQPQHF	TGTGCCAGCAGCTTAGTGCCCGGGACAGGGGGAAGTCAGCCCCAGCATTTT
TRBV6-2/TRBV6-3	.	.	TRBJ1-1	CASSDPNTEAFF	TGTGCCAGCAGTGACCCCAACACTGAAGCTTTCTTT
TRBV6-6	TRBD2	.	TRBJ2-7	CASSMGLAEAYEQYF	TGTGCCAGCAGTATGGGACTAGCAGAAGCCTACGAGCAGTACTTC
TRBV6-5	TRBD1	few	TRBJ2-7	CASSYLRTGVYEQYF	TGTGCCAGCAGTTACCTCAGGACAGGGGTCTACGAGCAGTACTTC
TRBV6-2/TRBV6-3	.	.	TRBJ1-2	CASSVRSSGYTF	TGTGCCAGCAGTGTCAGGTCTTCCGGCTACACCTTC
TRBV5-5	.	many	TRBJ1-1	CASSLDPMGRTEAFF	TGTGCCAGCAGCTTGGACCCAATGGGCCGAACTGAAGCTTTCTTT
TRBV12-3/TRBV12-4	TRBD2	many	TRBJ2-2	CASSFSGGDRELFF	TGTGCCAGCAGTTTCAGCGGGGGGGACAGGGAGCTGTTTTTT
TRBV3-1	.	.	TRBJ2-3	CASSSSASTDTQYF	TGTGCCAGCAGCAGCAGTGCTAGCACAGATACGCAGTATTTT
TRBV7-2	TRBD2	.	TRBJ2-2	CASSQTSGSVIGELFF	TGTGCCAGCAGCCAAACTAGCGGGAGTGTAATCGGGGAGCTGTTTTTT
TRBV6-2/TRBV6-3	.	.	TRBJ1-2	CASSRTDGYTF	TGTGCCAGCAGCCGGACAGATGGCTACACCTTC
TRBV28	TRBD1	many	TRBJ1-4	CASSAVGTAHEKLFF	TGTGCCAGCAGTGCTGTCGGGACAGCCCATGAAAAACTGTTTTTT
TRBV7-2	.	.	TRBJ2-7	CASTRGGSSYEQYF	TGTGCCAGCACCCGGGGTGGTAGCTCCTACGAGCAGTACTTC
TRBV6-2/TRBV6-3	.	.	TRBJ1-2	CASSYSRGGDGYTF	TGTGCCAGCAGTTACTCCCGGGGCGGGGACGGCTACACCTTC
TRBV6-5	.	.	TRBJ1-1	CTSSYGGMNTEAFF	TGTACCAGCAGTTACGGGGGCATGAACACTGAAGCTTTCTTT
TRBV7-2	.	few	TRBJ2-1	CASSPGGGGNEQFF	TGTGCCAGCAGCCCCGGGGGCGGGGGAAATGAGCAGTTCTTC
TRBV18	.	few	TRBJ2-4	CASSDDSLAKNIQYF	TGTGCCAGCTCCGACGACTCGTTAGCCAAAAACATTCAGTACTTC
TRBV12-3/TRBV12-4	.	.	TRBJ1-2	CASRTDGSVVYTF	TGTGCCAGCAGAACAGACGGATCAGTGGTCTACACCTTC
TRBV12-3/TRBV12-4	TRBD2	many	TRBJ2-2	CASRRLADMNTGELFF	TGTGCCAGCAGGAGACTAGCAGATATGAACACCGGGGAGCTGTTTTTT